What follows are 10 T cell receptor beta chains derived from one specimen sequenced in a study of patients and donors after allogeneic stem cell transplantation. TCRdb reprocessed the RT-PCR reads via MiXCR and lists one record per CDR3 protein. The sample contains about 960,000 distinct CDR3 sequences, 15% to 20% of which appear only once. Source material: blood, either unsorted or a sorted T cell fraction (not recorded which). The receptors were gathered from a human donor who was either an allogeneic HSCT recipient or a stem cell or donor lymphocyte infusion donor (not recorded which). It is not recorded whose cells these are; they may come from a transplant donor.

The gene calls are TRBV3-1 and TRBJ2-7; TRBD2 agrees at 13 bases. Germline trimming cut 4 bases from V and 6 bases from J; bases unmatched to any gene: 6. CDR3 length equals 15 residues. Germline values: CDR1 LGHDT, CDR2 YNNKEL (reference sequence). CDR3 nucleotides: TGTGCCAGCAGCCCCCGGACTAGCGGGAGTAGCGAGCAGTACTTC. It is translated as CASSPRTSGSSEQYF.

The V call is TRBV7-8, the J call TRBJ2-7, with D possibly TRBD1 on 5 matching bases. Per the germline V gene, CDR1 is SGHVS and CDR2 is FQNEAQ. CDR3 length: 14 residues. The germline V and J ends were trimmed by 5 bases and 3 bases, with 14 bases remaining between them. CDR3 in amino acids: CASSMTDKVYEQYF. CDR3 nucleotides: TGTGCCAGCAGCATGACGGACAAGGTCTACGAGCAGTACTTC.

This clonotype appeared a few times. The V and J genes are TRBV12-5 and TRBJ1-5, with 8 positions matching TRBD1. Germline V gene lookup returns CDR1 LGHNT and CDR2 FRNRAP. J lost 2 bases, V lost 0 bases, and 3 bases had no gene match. This CDR3 has 16 amino acids. In DNA form, the CDR3 reads TGTGCTAGTGGTTTGGTAGACAGGGGTGGCAATCAGCCCCAGCATTTT. Amino acids: CASGLVDRGGNQPQHF.

This clonotype was detected a few times. The chain carries TRBV12-3 or TRBV12-4 and TRBJ2-3, with a tentative D call TRBD1 (6 bases). Trimming stripped 3 bases from V and 4 bases from J, with 17 bases between. This CDR3 spans 16 amino acids. CDR3 sequence reads: CASSFSGQGRSDTQYF. As DNA, the CDR3 is TGTGCCAGCAGTTTTTCAGGGCAGGGGCGATCAGATACGCAGTATTTT.

The chain has TRBV5-1 and TRBJ2-7; D remains unclear. The CDR3 is 16 residues long. Trimming removed 1 base at V and 6 bases at J, with 20 bases between. Germline CDR1 reads SGHRS; CDR2 reads YFSETQ. The CDR3 bases are TGCGCCAGCAGCTTGAGGTGGAGTCGGTTGGGGATCGAGCAGTACTTC. Protein: CASSLRWSRLGIEQYF.

This clonotype occurred a few times. The chain is built from TRBV11-2 and TRBJ1-1, with 8 bases identical to TRBD1. This CDR3 contains 19 residues. Per the germline V gene, CDR1 is SGHAT and CDR2 is FQNNGV. After removal of 7 bases from V and 2 bases from J, the junction contained 21 bases not matched to a gene. The CDR3 coding sequence is TGTGCCAGCACCTCCGCTCTGGACAGGGATGGGATCAGAAACACTGAAGCTTTCTTT. This translates into CASTSALDRDGIRNTEAFF.

V usage is TRBV27 and J usage is TRBJ1-1, with no clear D. Germline CDR1 is MNHEY and CDR2 is SMNVEV (reference sequence). V lost 6 bases to trimming and J lost 7 bases, with 12 bases between them. The CDR3 has 12 amino acids. CDR3: CASRTGWNEAFF. In DNA form, the CDR3 reads TGTGCCAGCAGAACGGGATGGAATGAAGCTTTCTTT.

This clonotype was detected ten times or more. V is TRBV12-3 or TRBV12-4 and J is TRBJ2-5, with 7 bases identical to TRBD1. The CDR3 runs 15 residues. V was pared by 1 base and J by 1 base, with 3 bases of the junction left unmatched. CDR3 DNA sequence: TGTGCCAGCAGTTTAGGGGGGACAGTCCAAGAGACCCAGTACTTC. Its protein is CASSLGGTVQETQYF.

This clonotype was detected a few times. This chain uses TRBV12-3 or TRBV12-4 with TRBJ1-6; 7 positions match TRBD1. The CDR3 loop spans 15 amino acids. With V trimmed by 6 bases and J by 5 bases, 7 bases remained unmatched. The CDR3 coding sequence is TGTGCCAGCAGCCCAACGACAGGGAATAATTCACCCCTCCACTTT. It codes for CASSPTTGNNSPLHF.

This clonotype was found a few times. The chain has TRBV10-3 and TRBJ2-2, with a tentative D call TRBD1 (6 bases). CDR1 is ENHRY and CDR2 is SYGVKD in the germline V gene. Trimming removed 0 bases at V and 14 bases at J, with 16 bases between. The CDR3 loop spans 14 amino acids. For the CDR3, the DNA is TGTGCCATCAGTGAGTCGGATGACCGTGGGACACTGTTTTTT. Translated, it gives CAISESDDRGTLFF.